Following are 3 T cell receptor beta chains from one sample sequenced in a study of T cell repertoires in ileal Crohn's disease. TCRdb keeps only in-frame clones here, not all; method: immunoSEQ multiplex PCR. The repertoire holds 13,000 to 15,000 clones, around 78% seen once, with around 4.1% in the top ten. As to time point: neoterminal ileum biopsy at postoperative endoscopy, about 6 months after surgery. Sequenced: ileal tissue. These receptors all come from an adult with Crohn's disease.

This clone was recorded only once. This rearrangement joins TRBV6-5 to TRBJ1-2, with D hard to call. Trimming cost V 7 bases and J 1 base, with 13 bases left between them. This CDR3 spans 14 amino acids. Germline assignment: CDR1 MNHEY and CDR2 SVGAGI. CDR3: CASTPSTRNYGYTF. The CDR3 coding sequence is TGTGCCAGCACCCCCTCGACACGTAACTATGGCTACACCTTC.

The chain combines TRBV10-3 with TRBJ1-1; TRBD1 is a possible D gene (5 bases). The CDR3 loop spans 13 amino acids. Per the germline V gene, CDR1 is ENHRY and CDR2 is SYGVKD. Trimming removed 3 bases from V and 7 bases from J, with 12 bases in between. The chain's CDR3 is CAISDFGHLEAFF. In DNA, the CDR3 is TGTGCCATCAGTGACTTCGGACACCTTGAAGCTTTCTTT.

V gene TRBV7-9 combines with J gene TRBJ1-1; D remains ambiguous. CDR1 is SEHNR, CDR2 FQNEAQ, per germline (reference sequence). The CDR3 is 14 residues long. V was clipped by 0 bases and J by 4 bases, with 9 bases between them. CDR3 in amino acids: CASSLAGSGTEAFF. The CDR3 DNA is TGTGCCAGCAGCTTAGCCGGCTCGGGCACTGAAGCTTTCTTT.